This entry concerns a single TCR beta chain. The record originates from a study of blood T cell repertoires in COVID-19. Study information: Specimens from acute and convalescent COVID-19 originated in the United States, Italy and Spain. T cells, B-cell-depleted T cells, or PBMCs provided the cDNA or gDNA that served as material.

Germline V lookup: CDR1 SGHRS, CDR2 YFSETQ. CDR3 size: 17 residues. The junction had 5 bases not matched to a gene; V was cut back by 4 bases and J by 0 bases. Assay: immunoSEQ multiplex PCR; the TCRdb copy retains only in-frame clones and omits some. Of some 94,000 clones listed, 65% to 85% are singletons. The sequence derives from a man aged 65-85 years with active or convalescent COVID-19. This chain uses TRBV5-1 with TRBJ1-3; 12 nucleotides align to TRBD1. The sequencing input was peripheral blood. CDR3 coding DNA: TGCGCCAGCAGCCCCGGGACAGGGGGCCGCTCTGGAAACACCATATATTTT. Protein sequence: CASSPGTGGRSGNTIYF.